This T cell receptor beta chain was sequenced for a study of T cell changes during pregnancy in multiple sclerosis. The trim removed 6 bases at V and 5 bases at J, leaving 10 bases unmatched. Germline CDR1 and CDR2: MNHEY and SVGAGI. The CDR3 is 14 amino acids. The repertoire was sequenced with immunoSEQ multiplex PCR; TCRdb's copy has only in-frame clones and lacks some. The data hold more than 65,000 clones, with about nine tenths observed a single time. The chain couples TRBV6-5 to TRBJ2-7; 7 bases map to TRBD1. Sequencing was performed on CD4+ T cells from peripheral blood mononuclear cells, taken before pregnancy. The TCR was taken from a female donor with multiple sclerosis, enrolled in a pregnancy study. In DNA form, the CDR3 reads TGTGCCAGCAGGGCCCTCGGGACAGCCCACGAGCAGTACTTC. Translating it yields CASRALGTAHEQYF.